This is a list of T cell receptor beta chains from one sample in a study of regulatory T cells in long-lasting Graves disease. One entry per CDR3 protein results from TCRdb running MiXCR on the multiplex PCR reads. This table has approximately 460,000 distinct CDR3 sequences, 16% appearing once. A further study also used this sample, focusing on T cells in Graves' hyperthyroidism and ophthalmopathy.

The specimen was peripheral blood mononuclear cells (PBMCs), collected at new diagnosis, from a patient treated with antithyroid drugs. Receptors originate from a woman in her twenties or thirties with Graves disease. CDR3s include the opening cysteine and the closing phenylalanine or tryptophan. A D gene is named only where the DNA matches it firmly. A clone size is listed for some rows: how often the clone was seen (once, few, many), or a class if it is expanded.

>many|TRBJ2-1|TRBV18|-
CASSPPIADVPKNEQFF
TGTGCCAGCTCACCACCCATAGCGGACGTCCCAAAAAATGAGCAGTTCTTC
>-|TRBJ2-1|TRBV9|-
CASSVLGEGTNEQFF
TGTGCCAGCAGCGTTCTGGGGGAAGGTACCAATGAGCAGTTCTTC
>many|TRBJ2-7|TRBV7-8|-
CASSLGVAYEQYF
TGTGCCAGCAGCTTAGGAGTGGCCTACGAGCAGTACTTC
>many|TRBJ1-6|TRBV28|-
CASSGQAGPNSPLHF
TGTGCCAGCAGTGGTCAGGCAGGACCGAATTCACCCCTCCACTTT
>many|TRBJ1-1|TRBV20-1|TRBD1
CSARDGTGVSSFSDTEAFF
TGCAGTGCTAGAGACGGGACAGGGGTCTCAAGTTTTTCCGACACTGAAGCTTTCTTT
>-|TRBJ1-5|TRBV20-1|-
CSASQSRRKGDQPQHF
TGCAGTGCTAGTCAATCGAGGCGGAAGGGCGATCAGCCCCAGCATTTT
>-|TRBJ2-2|TRBV7-2|-
CASSPPERRLRELFF
TGTGCCAGCAGCCCTCCTGAGCGTCGCCTCAGGGAGCTGTTTTTT
>many|TRBJ2-3|TRBV18|-
CASSPEGSTDTQYF
TGTGCCAGCTCCCCCGAGGGGTCCACAGATACGCAGTATTTT
>-|TRBJ2-7|TRBV30|-
CAWSPLQSYEQYF
TGTGCCTGGAGTCCCTTACAATCCTACGAGCAGTACTTC
>few|TRBJ2-4|TRBV28|TRBD2
CAIAGGRGAKNIQYF
TGTGCCATAGCGGGGGGTAGGGGGGCCAAAAACATTCAGTACTTC
>many|TRBJ2-5|TRBV6-2/TRBV6-3|TRBD2
CASMGAGGSVETQYF
TGTGCCAGCATGGGCGCTGGCGGGAGCGTAGAGACCCAGTACTTC
>many|TRBJ2-5|TRBV7-9|TRBD2
CASSLVSGRETQYF
TGTGCCAGCAGCTTAGTCAGCGGGAGGGAGACCCAGTACTTC
>-|TRBJ1-5|TRBV12-3/TRBV12-4|-
CASSSNRAQPQHF
TGTGCCAGCAGTTCGAACAGGGCTCAGCCCCAGCATTTT
>many|TRBJ1-5|TRBV7-4|TRBD1
CASSLRDRGRQPQHF
TGTGCCAGCAGCCTCCGGGACAGGGGTAGGCAGCCCCAGCATTTT
>many|TRBJ2-7|TRBV18|TRBD2
CASWVTSGRGPLYF
TGTGCCAGCTGGGTGACTAGCGGGAGAGGCCCCCTGTACTTC
>few|TRBJ2-1|TRBV7-3|TRBD1
CASSLAGQGEGEQFF
TGTGCCAGCAGCTTAGCCGGACAGGGGGAGGGTGAGCAGTTCTTC
>few|TRBJ1-1|TRBV7-9|-
CASSFGSEAFF
TGTGCCAGCAGCTTTGGGTCTGAAGCTTTCTTT
>few|TRBJ2-1|TRBV20-1|-
CSASANEQFF
TGCAGTGCTAGCGCCAATGAGCAGTTCTTC
>many|TRBJ2-7|TRBV12-3/TRBV12-4|TRBD2
CASSFSGKSYEQYF
TGTGCCAGCAGTTTTAGCGGGAAATCCTACGAGCAGTACTTC
>few|TRBJ2-7|TRBV5-1|TRBD2
CASSRTASGRGSYEQYF
TGCGCCAGCAGCCGGACAGCTAGCGGGAGGGGCTCCTACGAGCAGTACTTC
>many|TRBJ2-2|TRBV12-3/TRBV12-4|TRBD2
CASSFRFAFKRDNTGELFF
TGTGCCAGCAGTTTTAGGTTCGCGTTCAAGCGGGATAACACCGGGGAGCTGTTTTTT
>few|TRBJ1-1|TRBV9|-
CASSPKGVEGPARTEAFF
TGTGCCAGCAGCCCAAAAGGCGTGGAGGGACCCGCGAGGACTGAAGCTTTCTTT
>-|TRBJ2-7|TRBV6-2/TRBV6-3|-
CASSPGPLENYEQYF
TGTGCCAGCAGTCCTGGGCCACTCGAAAACTACGAGCAGTACTTC
>many|TRBJ1-1|TRBV28|-
CASSFPTGSRNTEAFF
TGTGCCAGCAGTTTTCCCACAGGGTCGAGGAACACTGAAGCTTTCTTT
>many|TRBJ2-7|TRBV18|-
CASSPRSGSGHEQYF
TGTGCCAGCTCACCACGTTCCGGGAGTGGGCACGAGCAGTACTTC
>many|TRBJ2-7|TRBV27|-
CASSFSGTYYEQYF
TGTGCCAGCAGTTTCAGTGGGACGTACTACGAGCAGTACTTC
>many|TRBJ1-5|TRBV2|-
CASHTGLNQPQHF
TGTGCCAGTCACACAGGGCTCAATCAGCCCCAGCATTTT
>few|TRBJ2-1|TRBV3-1|TRBD1
CASSSRDRDYNEQFF
TGTGCCAGCAGCTCCCGGGACAGGGACTACAATGAGCAGTTCTTC
>many|TRBJ1-1|TRBV12-3/TRBV12-4|-
CASSTGSLRGTEAFF
TGTGCCAGCAGTACAGGGTCCCTACGGGGCACTGAAGCTTTCTTT
>many|TRBJ2-2|TRBV2|TRBD2
CASRDQREGDTGELFF
TGTGCCAGCAGGGACCAGCGGGAGGGGGACACCGGGGAGCTGTTTTTT
>few|TRBJ2-2|TRBV6-5|-
CASSYSMGTGELFF
TGTGCCAGCAGTTACTCGATGGGAACCGGGGAGCTGTTTTTT
>many|TRBJ2-2|TRBV20-1|TRBD2
CSANGLAGSSTGELFF
TGCAGTGCTAACGGACTAGCGGGGTCGAGCACCGGGGAGCTGTTTTTT
>-|TRBJ2-5|TRBV19|TRBD2
CASSSGRAETQYF
TGTGCCAGTAGTAGCGGGAGGGCAGAGACCCAGTACTTC
>many|TRBJ2-5|TRBV4-3|TRBD2
CASSQDRASGFYQETQYF
TGCGCCAGCAGCCAAGATCGGGCTAGCGGATTTTACCAAGAGACCCAGTACTTC
>-|TRBJ2-3|TRBV25-1|-
CASSEYRQGATDTQYF
TGTGCCAGCAGTGAATATAGGCAGGGAGCCACAGATACGCAGTATTTT
>few|TRBJ2-2|TRBV2|TRBD2
CASSDGRLAGEELFF
TGTGCCAGCAGTGACGGGCGACTAGCGGGAGAAGAGCTGTTTTTT
>few|TRBJ1-4|TRBV7-3|TRBD1
CASSSGTAEKLFF
TGTGCCAGCAGCTCCGGGACAGCAGAAAAACTGTTTTTT
>-|TRBJ2-7|TRBV28|TRBD2
CASSLPSGTSGTLEQYF
TGTGCCAGCAGTCTACCATCCGGGACTAGCGGGACACTCGAGCAGTACTTC
>many|TRBJ1-5|TRBV28|-
CASSFRAGFSQPQHF
TGTGCCAGCAGTTTTAGGGCAGGGTTTAGTCAGCCCCAGCATTTT
>few|TRBJ1-5|TRBV28|-
CASTGDGNQPQHF
TGTGCCAGCACCGGGGATGGGAATCAGCCCCAGCATTTT
>once|TRBJ2-3|TRBV2|TRBD2
CASSEIAGVGVGTDTQYF
TGTGCCAGCAGTGAAATAGCGGGAGTTGGGGTGGGAACAGATACGCAGTATTTT
>few|TRBJ2-2|TRBV29-1|TRBD2
CSARTGLAGDTGELFF
TGCAGCGCCCGGACGGGACTAGCGGGAGACACCGGGGAGCTGTTTTTT
>-|TRBJ2-2|TRBV7-2|-
CASNQDSPGELFF
TGTGCCAGCAACCAGGATTCACCCGGGGAGCTGTTTTTT
>few|TRBJ2-7|TRBV6-5|-
CASSYSIAEYEQYF
TGTGCCAGCAGTTACTCGATTGCCGAATACGAGCAGTACTTC
>many|TRBJ2-1|TRBV7-9|-
CASSPGPTSIKYGYNEQFF
TGTGCCAGCAGCCCAGGCCCGACTAGTATCAAATATGGGTACAATGAGCAGTTCTTC
>many|TRBJ2-7|TRBV7-9|TRBD1
CASSMTRGRRYEQYF
TGTGCCAGCAGCATGACCAGGGGGCGCAGATACGAGCAGTACTTC
>many|TRBJ2-5|TRBV6-1|TRBD2
CASSPREGETQYF
TGTGCCAGCAGTCCACGGGAGGGAGAGACCCAGTACTTC
>many|TRBJ1-1|TRBV12-3/TRBV12-4|-
CASSLSRGSTEAFF
TGTGCCAGCAGTTTGTCCAGGGGCAGCACTGAAGCTTTCTTT